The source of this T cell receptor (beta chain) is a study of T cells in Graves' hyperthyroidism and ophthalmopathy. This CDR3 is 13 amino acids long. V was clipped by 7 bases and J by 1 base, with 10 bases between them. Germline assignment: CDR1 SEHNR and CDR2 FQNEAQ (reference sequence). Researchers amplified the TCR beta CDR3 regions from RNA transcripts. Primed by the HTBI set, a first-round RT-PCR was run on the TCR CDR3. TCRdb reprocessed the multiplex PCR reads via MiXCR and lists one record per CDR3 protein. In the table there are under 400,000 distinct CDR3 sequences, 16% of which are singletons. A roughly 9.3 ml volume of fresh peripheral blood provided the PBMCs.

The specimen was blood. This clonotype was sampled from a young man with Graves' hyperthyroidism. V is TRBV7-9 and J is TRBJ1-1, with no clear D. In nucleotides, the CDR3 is TGTGCCAGCACTTGGGGAGGGAACACTGAAGCTTTCTTT. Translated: CASTWGGNTEAFF.